The 20 T cell receptor beta chains listed next were all sequenced from one sample in a study of Graves' ophthalmopathy and Graves' hyperthyroidism. RNA transcripts yielded amplified TCR beta CDR3 regions. The authors performed first-round RT-PCR with HTBI primers and then a second-round multiplex PCR. In TCRdb, the multiplex PCR reads were re-called with MiXCR into one record per CDR3 protein. The sample yields approximately 640,000 distinct CDR3 sequences, roughly 41% seen once. Sample: peripheral blood. These TCRs come from an adult man with Graves' ophthalmopathy.

This clonotype was detected many times. The chain couples TRBV15 to TRBJ1-6; D perhaps matches TRBD1 (5 bases). Germline lookup yields CDR1 LNHNV and CDR2 YYDKDF (reference sequence). V was trimmed by 3 bases and J by 7 bases, leaving 13 bases between them. This CDR3 comprises 15 residues. In nucleotides, the CDR3 is TGTGCCACCAGCAGGACCCGGGGGGAGAATTCACCCCTCCACTTT. It is translated as CATSRTRGENSPLHF.

Note on this clonotype: This may stem from a read error, because a much larger clone lies one nucleotide away. V gene TRBV9 combines with J gene TRBJ1-3; weak D call: TRBD1 (5 bases). There are 16 residues in the CDR3. V was shortened by 0 bases and J by 3 bases, with 13 bases between the two germline ends. CDR1 and CDR2 (germline): SGDLS, YYNGEE. The CDR3 loop reads CASSVEPQGFGNTIYF. CDR3 sequence (DNA): TGTGCCAGCAGCGTAGAGCCCCAGGGCTTTGGAAACACCATATATTTT. Filled out from reference TRBV9 and TRBJ1-3, the complete variable domain reads DSGVTQTPKHLITATGQRVTLRCSPRSGDLSVYWYQQSLDQGLQFLIQYYNGEERAKGNILERFSAQQFPDLHSELNLSSLELGDSALYFCASSVEPQGFGNTIYFGEGSWLTVV.

The table lists this clonotype with many counts. This sequence joins TRBV15 and TRBJ1-4; D not resolved. CDR1 is LNHNV and CDR2 is YYDKDF in the germline V gene (reference sequence). Between the trimmed V and J ends, which lost 2 bases and 4 bases, there was a span of 2 bases. The CDR3 runs 12 residues. The DNA of the CDR3 is TGTGCCACCAGCAGAAATAATGAAAAACTGTTTTTT. This sequence encodes CATSRNNEKLFF.

This clonotype appeared a few times. V usage is TRBV12-5 and J usage is TRBJ2-2; D ambiguous. Trimming took 6 bases from V and 6 from J, leaving 14 bases between them. This CDR3 comprises 14 residues. The V gene's germline CDR1 is LGHNT and CDR2 FRNRAP. CDR3 amino acids: CASGQTVVSGELFF. CDR3 in DNA: TGTGCTAGTGGCCAAACCGTGGTATCCGGGGAGCTGTTTTTT.

The CDR3 loop reads CASSTPDLYGYTF. CDR3 in DNA: TGTGCCAGCAGCACCCCCGACCTCTATGGCTACACCTTC. The J gene is TRBJ1-2, the V gene TRBV5-6; no definite D call. Per the germline V gene, CDR1 is SGHDT and CDR2 is YYEEEE. Trimming cost V 4 bases and J 4 bases, with 11 bases left between them. CDR3 length equals 13 residues.

The sample holds many counts of this clonotype. This sequence joins TRBV7-3 and TRBJ2-5; possible D gene TRBD1, 5 bases. Per germline, CDR1 SGHTA and CDR2 FQGTGA. Trimming left V 1 base short and J 5 bases short, with 11 bases between. This CDR3 is built from 14 residues. The CDR3 DNA is TGTGCCAGCAGCTTAAACCAGGGAAGGGAGACCCAGTACTTC. As protein: CASSLNQGRETQYF.

The chain carries TRBV4-3 and TRBJ1-2; the match to TRBD1 covers 10 bases. Germline lookup yields CDR1 LGHNA and CDR2 YSLEER. Trimming took 1 base from V and 4 from J; bases not matched to a gene: 12. This CDR3 spans 18 amino acids. The CDR3 nucleotides read TGCGCCAGCAGCCAAGGAACCGGGACAGGGGATATTGGCTATGGCTACACCTTC. This codes for CASSQGTGTGDIGYGYTF.

This clonotype was seen ten or more times. The chain employs TRBV9 and TRBJ2-2; TRBD2 matches 7 bases. This CDR3 comprises 12 residues. J was trimmed by 6 bases and V by 9 bases; bases with no gene match: 5. Germline values: CDR1 SGDLS, CDR2 YYNGEE. CDR3 in DNA: TGTGCCACTTTAGCGGGCTCCGGGGAGCTGTTTTTT. It translates to CATLAGSGELFF.

CDR3 loop: CASTRLAGGYNEQFF. The CDR3 DNA sequence: TGTGCCAGTACGCGACTAGCGGGAGGGTACAATGAGCAGTTCTTC. The chain employs TRBV25-1 and TRBJ2-1, with 14 nucleotides matching TRBD2. Trimming took 9 bases from V and 4 from J; bases not matched to a gene: 5. The CDR3 has 15 amino acids. Germline loops: CDR1 MGHDK, CDR2 SYGVNS.

This clonotype has ten or more counts. The chain couples TRBV7-2 to TRBJ1-2; D is ambiguous. Looked up from germline, CDR1 is SGHTA and CDR2 is FQGNSA. The V and J ends lost 4 bases and 5 bases respectively, with 11 bases between them. CDR3 length equals 13 residues. The CDR3 DNA sequence: TGTGCCAGCAGCTCGGGCCCTTCTTATGGCTACACCTTC. Its translation is CASSSGPSYGYTF.

The chain joins TRBV9 to TRBJ1-6, with no clear D. The V end lost 7 bases, the J end lost 8 bases, and 13 bases lay between the germline ends. Germline lookup yields CDR1 SGDLS and CDR2 YYNGEE. There are 13 residues in the CDR3. CDR3 in DNA: TGTGCCAGCGGTTCCGGCCCGTATTCACCCCTCCACTTT. It translates to CASGSGPYSPLHF. The variable domain in full, completed from reference TRBV9 and TRBJ1-6, reads DSGVTQTPKHLITATGQRVTLRCSPRSGDLSVYWYQQSLDQGLQFLIQYYNGEERAKGNILERFSAQQFPDLHSELNLSSLELGDSALYFCASGSGPYSPLHFGNGTRLTVT.

This clonotype occurred a few times. V gene TRBV5-5 combines with J gene TRBJ2-2, with unresolved D. Germline lookup yields CDR1 SGHKS and CDR2 YYEKEE (reference sequence). V shed 0 bases and J shed 6 bases, with 9 bases lying between them. This CDR3 has 14 residues. CDR3 nucleotides: TGTGCCAGCAGCTTGGTCCTAGTCGCCGGGGAGCTGTTTTTT. Residues: CASSLVLVAGELFF.

Turning to this clonotype: A much larger clonotype is one base distant, so this may be a read error. V usage is TRBV25-1 and J usage is TRBJ1-2; D possibly corresponds to TRBD1 (5 bases). V was pared by 5 bases and J by 8 bases, with 18 bases between. Germline V gene sequence: CDR1 MGHDK, CDR2 SYGVNS. CDR3 length: 14 amino acids. Here the CDR3 reads CASSYPATVQGYTF. The CDR3 region has the DNA TGTGCCAGCAGTTACCCGGCGACAGTCCAGGGCTACACCTTC.

Regarding this clonotype: A junction boundary mismatches the germline segment, possibly from a read error. The chain combines TRBV25-1 with TRBJ1-6; possibly TRBD1 for D (6 bases). The CDR3 runs to 18 residues. The germline V gene encodes CDR1 MGHDK and CDR2 SYGVNS. The CDR3 sequence is CASSQTTAPGQYNSPLHF. The CDR3 bases are TGCGCCAGCAGCCAAACTACCGCCCCGGGACAATATAATTCACCCCTCCACTTT. Complete variable domain (other parts from reference TRBV25-1 and TRBJ1-6): EADIYQTPRYLVIGTGKKITLECSQTMGHDKMYWYQQDPGMELHLIHYSYGVNSTEKGDLSSESTVSRIRTEHFPLTLESARPSHTSQYLCASSQTTAPGQYNSPLHFGNGTRLTVT.

The table lists this clonotype with a few counts. The chain couples TRBV5-1 to TRBJ2-5; TRBD2 matches at 8 bases. The germline V gene has CDR1 SGHRS and CDR2 YFSETQ. After removal of 0 bases from V and 2 bases from J, the junction contained 12 bases not matched to a gene. The CDR3 has 18 amino acids. The CDR3 DNA sequence: TGCGCCAGCAGCTTGGATGGGACTAGATACAGCCGGCAAGAGACCCAGTACTTC. Translating it yields CASSLDGTRYSRQETQYF. Looking up the rest from reference TRBV5-1 and TRBJ2-5 gives the full variable domain: KAGVTQTPRYLIKTRGQQVTLSCSPISGHRSVSWYQQTPGQGLQFLFEYFSETQRNKGNFPGRFSGRQFSNSRSEMNVSTLELGDSALYLCASSLDGTRYSRQETQYFGPGTRLLVL.

This clonotype was recorded a few times. J is TRBJ1-2 and V is TRBV5-6; 7 nucleotides align to TRBD1. The germline gives CDR1 SGHDT, CDR2 YYEEEE. The V gene end was trimmed by 4 bases and the J gene end by 7 bases; junction bases not matched to a gene: 13. The length of the CDR3 is 15 residues. The chain's CDR3 is CASSPQGLGPIGYTF. The CDR3 DNA reads TGTGCCAGCAGCCCACAGGGGTTGGGTCCTATTGGCTACACCTTC.

The rearrangement uses TRBV5-1 and TRBJ2-7; 7 bases align to TRBD1. The V segment lost 4 bases and the J segment 5 bases; nucleotides outside the gene matches: 9. CDR1 and CDR2 (germline): SGHRS, YFSETQ. The CDR3 sequence is 14 residues long. The CDR3 DNA reads TGCGCCAGCAGCATAGGGGGCAATCACGACGAGCAGTACTTC. Its protein product is CASSIGGNHDEQYF.

This clonotype was observed many times. The rearrangement joins TRBV7-9 to TRBJ2-7; D perhaps matches TRBD2 (5 bases). V was clipped by 5 bases and J by 2 bases, with 25 bases between them. The CDR3 has 18 residues. CDR1 is SEHNR, CDR2 FQNEAQ, per germline (reference sequence). The CDR3 nucleotides read TGTGCCAGCAGCGGAACCGAGATGGAGGCAGGTTCCACCTACGAGCAGTACTTC. It yields the protein CASSGTEMEAGSTYEQYF.

This clonotype was seen a handful of times. The gene calls are TRBV11-2 and TRBJ2-2; 10 bases line up with TRBD2. CDR3 length equals 16 residues. The germline V gene encodes CDR1 SGHAT and CDR2 FQNNGV. V lost 3 bases, J lost 0 bases, and 1 base stayed unmatched. This CDR3 reads CASSFLAGANTGELFF. The CDR3 DNA reads TGTGCCAGCAGCTTCCTAGCGGGGGCGAACACCGGGGAGCTGTTTTTT.

This clonotype was found many times. The chain joins TRBV6-2 or TRBV6-3 to TRBJ1-5; possibly TRBD1 for D (6 bases). CDR3 length: 14 amino acids. Germline CDR1 and CDR2: MNHEY and SVGEGT. V was clipped by 6 bases and J by 3 bases, with 12 bases between them. The CDR3 coding sequence is TGTGCCAGCAGGAAACAGGGTTCCAATCAGCCCCAGCATTTT. Translating it yields CASRKQGSNQPQHF.